A single sample is the source of the 9 T cell receptor beta chains below, sequenced in a study of CD8 T cells in ankylosing spondylitis. TCRdb analysed the 5' RACE reads with MiXCR anew, one entry per CDR3 protein. The sample includes roughly 200,000 distinct CDR3 sequences, roughly 24% seen only once; the top ten take 6.6%. The sample comprised blood, either unsorted or a sorted T cell fraction (not recorded which). These receptors all come from a male donor with ankylosing spondylitis or in good health (not recorded which).

This sequence joins TRBV20-1 and TRBJ2-7; TRBD2 might be the D (6 bases). Germline V lookup: CDR1 DFQATT, CDR2 SNEGSKA (reference sequence). CDR3 length: 14 amino acids. V lost 0 bases to trimming and J lost 4 bases, with 13 bases between them. The CDR3 protein is CSARDRNSGYEQYF. The CDR3 DNA follows: TGCAGTGCTAGAGATCGAAATAGCGGATACGAGCAGTACTTC.

This clonotype was observed once. The chain combines TRBV27 with TRBJ2-1, with no clear D. The CDR3 is 12 residues long. Germline CDR1 is MNHEY and CDR2 is SMNVEV (reference sequence). V lost 5 bases and J lost 10, with 12 bases in between. The CDR3 reads CASSLLIGEQFF. The DNA for the CDR3 is TGTGCCAGCAGTCTCCTAATCGGGGAGCAGTTCTTC.

This clonotype was recorded at least ten times. This chain uses TRBV5-1 with TRBJ2-1; 13 bases align to TRBD2. The ends lost 4 bases at V and 6 bases at J; junction bases unmatched: 1. CDR3 length equals 14 residues. In germline, CDR1 is SGHRS, CDR2 YFSETQ. CDR3 residues: CASSRTSGSNEQFF. The CDR3 DNA reads TGCGCCAGCAGCCGGACTAGCGGGAGCAATGAGCAGTTCTTC.

This clonotype was counted between two and nine times. The CDR3 protein is CATSRRDRGEQYF. CDR3 in DNA: TGTGCCACCAGCAGGCGGGACAGGGGTGAGCAGTACTTC. The chain links TRBV15 to TRBJ2-7, with 10 bases identical to TRBD1. The length of the CDR3 is 13 residues. Germline lookup yields CDR1 LNHNV and CDR2 YYDKDF (reference sequence). V lost 3 bases, J lost 7 bases, and 3 bases stayed unmatched.

The CDR3 nucleotides read TGTGCCATCAGTCCGAATGGGGGGTCAATCTACGAGCAGTACTTC. It translates to CAISPNGGSIYEQYF. V usage is TRBV10-3 and J usage is TRBJ2-7; D might be TRBD2 (6 bases). CDR3 length: 15 amino acids. Germline V gene data show CDR1 as ENHRY and CDR2 as SYGVKD. V dropped 5 bases and J dropped 3 bases, with 17 bases sitting between them.

The chain is built from TRBV18 and TRBJ2-7; D gene uncertain. This CDR3 contains 14 residues. The germline gives CDR1 KGHSH, CDR2 LQKENI. Deletions cut 0 bases from V and 3 bases from J, with 9 bases between. As DNA, the CDR3 is TGTGCCAGCTCACCACCAAGTCACATCTACGAGCAGTACTTC. Residues: CASSPPSHIYEQYF.

The chain combines TRBV7-3 with TRBJ2-5; 8 bases fit TRBD2. Unmatched junction bases numbered 12, after V lost 2 bases and J lost 1 base. This CDR3 contains 18 residues. The germline V gene encodes CDR1 SGHTA and CDR2 FQGTGA. The CDR3 DNA follows: TGTGCCAGCAGCTTAGGCTTACGGGCTAGCGGGCCCCAAGAGACCCAGTACTTC. Its translation is CASSLGLRASGPQETQYF.

The rearrangement uses TRBV12-3 or TRBV12-4 and TRBJ2-1, with unresolved D. V was shortened by 7 bases and J by 5 bases, with 18 bases between the two germline ends. This CDR3 contains 15 residues. The CDR3 loop is CASTLGLVGDNEQFF. As DNA, the CDR3 is TGTGCCAGCACCCTCGGGTTAGTTGGGGACAATGAGCAGTTCTTC.

This clonotype has a count of ten or more. The V gene is TRBV6-1, the J gene TRBJ2-2; TRBD2 might be the D (5 bases). Trimming pared 9 bases from V and 6 bases from J, leaving 17 bases between. Looked up from germline, CDR1 is MNHNS and CDR2 is SASEGT. CDR3 size: 14 residues. The CDR3 nucleotides are TGTGCCAGTGGGAGACTGGGGTTCGCCGGGGAGCTGTTTTTT. This gives the protein CASGRLGFAGELFF.